This T cell receptor (beta chain) came from a study of cytomegalovirus exposure and HLA in healthy donors. In germline, CDR1 is MNHEY, CDR2 SVGAGI. V trimming: 6 bases; J trimming: 3 bases; junction bases outside the gene matches: 11. CDR3 length: 15 amino acids. Comments on this clone: Its antigen is as yet unknown.

Study results and caveats: For TCR beta chains, V- and J-gene trimming was later linked to a missense DCLRE1C variant. Exclusion applied to some V segments, including TRBV6-2 and TRBV6-3, as they were indistinguishable.

Healthy bone marrow donors made up the donors. Nominal health characterized the donors when sampled, though unrecorded immune exposures were likely. With 60 Vbeta and 13 Jbeta primers, the PCR was carried out. Sequencing was performed with immunoSEQ multiplex PCR; in TCRdb, only in-frame clones are kept and a portion is missing. Among 110,000 or so clones, over 75% were seen once, and the ten largest hold 5% to 6%. The sequence derives from a woman aged 25 to 45 in good health and CMV-seropositive. Material: PBMCs. This chain joins TRBV6-5 and TRBJ2-7; 7 nucleotides align to TRBD2. The CDR3 DNA sequence: TGTGCCAGCAGGAGATCGACGGGGGGTCGCTACGAGCAGTACTTC. Translating gives CASRRSTGGRYEQYF.